The source of this T cell receptor (beta chain) is a study of Ad26.COV2.S vaccination and SARS-CoV-2 variants. Whole-study results and caveats: Estimates derived from TCR breadth and depth analyses may have underestimated total T cell responses.

TCRdb's table, derived via immunoSEQ multiplex PCR, lists solely in-frame clones and lacks some. The profile shows some 270,000 clones, approximately 88% of them singletons. Worth noting for this clone: Its target is unknown.

Germline trimming cut 0 bases from V and 6 bases from J; bases unmatched to any gene: 10. The germline CDR1 and CDR2 sequences are MNHEY and SMNVEV (reference sequence). The CDR3 is 17 amino acids. Treatment of the sample: 15 to 20 received Ad26.COV2.S at low or high dose, single or two shots; 5 received placebo; per-sample allocation not given. After the first vaccine or placebo injection, samples were drawn on day 63. As its vector, the vaccine had Ad26, which expressed Wuhan-strain SARS-CoV-2 spike. V is TRBV27 and J is TRBJ2-1; 8 nucleotides match TRBD1. This receptor was taken from a person aged 18-65 years who received the Ad26.COV2.S COVID-19 vaccine or a placebo. Sample: peripheral blood, taken in a trial of Ad26.COV2.S vaccine versus placebo. The CDR3 coding sequence is TGTGCCAGCAGTTTATCGGGGCCGGGACAGGTCCCCAATGAGCAGTTCTTC. This translates into CASSLSGPGQVPNEQFF.